The clone carrying this T cell receptor (beta chain) was counted only a few times. Its antigen is unknown. The data derive from a study of identical twins. Study-level points and caveats: A lower insertion count was a feature of abundant cord blood beta clonotypes, with no such feature in memory repertoires. There is a chance that invariant MAIT and iNKT cells partially muddied zero-insertion analyses.

The CDR3 totals 13 residues. V was clipped by 3 bases and J by 4 bases, with 13 bases between them. Germline CDR1 and CDR2: DFQATT and SNEGSKA (reference sequence). The cDNA had a unique molecular identifier and a template-switch universal primer site. TCRdb reanalysed the 5' RACE reads using MiXCR and keeps one entry per CDR3 protein. The sample yields over 600,000 distinct CDR3 sequences, 21% seen once. The same data also contributed to another study, on T cells expressing NK-cell markers.

The sequence was collected from a young woman in good health. This chain links TRBV20-1 with TRBJ2-7, with D tentatively TRBD1 (6 bases). Sequencing used PBMCs. The DNA of the CDR3 is TGCAGTGCTAGGGGGGCAGCCACTTACGAGCAGTACTTC. Protein product: CSARGAATYEQYF.